This is a list of T cell receptor beta chains from one sample in a study of T cells in localized non-small cell lung cancer. TCRdb keeps only in-frame clones here, not all; method: immunoSEQ multiplex PCR. Among roughly 67,000 clones listed, roughly four fifths were seen once. The sequences come from peripheral blood, collected before any cancer treatment. All receptors come from a female donor aged 60 or older with stage I lung adenocarcinoma. CDR3s include the opening cysteine and the closing phenylalanine or tryptophan. A D gene is named only where the DNA matches it firmly.

TRBJ1-1,TRBV29-1,-,CSGLGQNTEAFF,TGCAGCGGGCTGGGACAGAACACTGAAGCTTTCTTT
TRBJ1-5,TRBV2,-,CASSEGQLNQPQHF,TGTGCCAGCAGTGAGGGGCAGCTGAATCAGCCCCAGCATTTT
TRBJ2-1,TRBV10-3,TRBD2,CAISTREGNEQFF,TGTGCCATCAGTACGCGGGAGGGGAATGAGCAGTTCTTC
TRBJ2-3,TRBV6-5,-,CASSSRDTQYF,TGTGCCAGCAGTTCTAGGGATACGCAGTATTTT
TRBJ2-2,TRBV6-1,-,CASKMDANTGELFF,TGTGCCAGCAAGATGGACGCGAACACCGGGGAGCTGTTTTTT
TRBJ2-7,TRBV19,-,CASTWGAGSEQYF,TGTGCCAGTACTTGGGGGGCGGGGAGCGAGCAGTACTTC
TRBJ2-1,TRBV5-1,-,CASSLDLSSYNEQFF,TGCGCCAGCAGCTTGGACCTCAGCTCCTACAATGAGCAGTTCTTC
TRBJ1-1,TRBV18,-,CASSPLAAGAGTEAFF,TGTGCCAGCTCACCATTGGCCGCGGGCGCCGGCACTGAAGCTTTCTTT
TRBJ1-1,TRBV19,-,CASSPDRRLNTEAFF,TGTGCCAGTAGTCCCGACAGGCGATTGAACACTGAAGCTTTCTTT
TRBJ1-5,TRBV19,-,CASSIGGSGVANHKINQPQHF,TGTGCCAGTAGTATAGGCGGTTCAGGGGTGGCCAACCATAAGATCAATCAGCCCCAGCATTTT
TRBJ2-3,TRBV7-9,-,CASSPKGPISTDTQYF,TGTGCCAGCAGCCCCAAGGGACCGATCAGCACAGATACGCAGTATTTT
TRBJ2-2,TRBV19,-,CASSPSPRNTGELFF,TGTGCCAGTAGTCCCTCTCCCCGGAACACCGGGGAGCTGTTTTTT
TRBJ2-7,TRBV18,TRBD1,CASSPTGSSYEQYF,TGTGCCAGCTCACCGACAGGGAGCTCCTACGAGCAGTACTTC
TRBJ2-1,TRBV11-3,-,CASSFGSSYNEQFF,TGTGCCAGCAGCTTCGGAAGCTCCTACAATGAGCAGTTCTTC
TRBJ1-3,TRBV6-1,TRBD1,CASSAFQGVSGNTIYF,TGTGCCAGCAGTGCTTTCCAGGGGGTCTCTGGAAACACCATATATTTT
TRBJ2-1,TRBV4-2,-,CASSQGGDNYNEQFF,TGTGCCAGCAGCCAGGGCGGGGATAATTACAATGAGCAGTTCTTC
TRBJ1-3,TRBV5-1,-,CASSRSGELGNTIYF,TGCGCCAGCAGTCGATCGGGGGAACTTGGAAACACCATATATTTT
TRBJ1-2,TRBV19,-,CASSSRDYGYTF,TGTGCCAGTAGTTCTCGGGACTATGGCTACACCTTC
TRBJ2-1,TRBV5-1,TRBD2,CASSLGTSGAPSYNEQFF,TGCGCCAGCAGCTTAGGGACTAGCGGGGCCCCCTCCTACAATGAGCAGTTCTTC
TRBJ2-3,TRBV5-1,-,CASSLFSTDTQYF,TGCGCCAGCAGCTTGTTTAGCACAGATACGCAGTATTTT
TRBJ2-7,TRBV6-5,TRBD2,CASSRGGYEQYF,TGTGCCAGCTCCCGGGGGGGTTACGAGCAGTACTTC
TRBJ2-1,TRBV9,-,CASSAGGASLNEQFF,TGTGCCAGCAGCGCCGGAGGGGCATCGCTTAATGAGCAGTTCTTC